This T cell receptor (beta chain) appears in the sequencing data of a study of human T cells and chemical hapten exposure. Study-level findings and limits: High-frequency TCRs, those above 1 in 1000, stayed the same after DPC sensitization. Because they had alopecia, donors may respond immunologically unlike healthy people.

Each CDR3 protein is one row after TCRdb ran MiXCR on the RACE reads. The profile shows roughly 90,000 distinct CDR3 sequences, 8% to 10% of them singletons. Indicated time point: pre-sensitization, week 0. Treatment reported: therapeutic diphenylcyclopropenone sensitization with weekly scalp DPC. This clonotype was detected many times. Its specificity is not known. Trimming took off 3 bases at V and 1 base at J, with 6 bases between the two ends. The CDR3 sequence is 14 residues long. The clonotype comes from a woman aged 40-49 years with alopecia areata. Some clones in this sample may be carry-over from other donors' samples. The source material was whole blood, sampled in connection with sensitization to the hapten diphenylcyclopropenone (DPC). The chain couples TRBV12-3 or TRBV12-4 to TRBJ2-2; no firm D call. The CDR3 DNA reads as TGTGCCAGCAGTTTCCTTCAGAACACCGGGGAGCTGTTTTTT. Its protein product is CASSFLQNTGELFF.